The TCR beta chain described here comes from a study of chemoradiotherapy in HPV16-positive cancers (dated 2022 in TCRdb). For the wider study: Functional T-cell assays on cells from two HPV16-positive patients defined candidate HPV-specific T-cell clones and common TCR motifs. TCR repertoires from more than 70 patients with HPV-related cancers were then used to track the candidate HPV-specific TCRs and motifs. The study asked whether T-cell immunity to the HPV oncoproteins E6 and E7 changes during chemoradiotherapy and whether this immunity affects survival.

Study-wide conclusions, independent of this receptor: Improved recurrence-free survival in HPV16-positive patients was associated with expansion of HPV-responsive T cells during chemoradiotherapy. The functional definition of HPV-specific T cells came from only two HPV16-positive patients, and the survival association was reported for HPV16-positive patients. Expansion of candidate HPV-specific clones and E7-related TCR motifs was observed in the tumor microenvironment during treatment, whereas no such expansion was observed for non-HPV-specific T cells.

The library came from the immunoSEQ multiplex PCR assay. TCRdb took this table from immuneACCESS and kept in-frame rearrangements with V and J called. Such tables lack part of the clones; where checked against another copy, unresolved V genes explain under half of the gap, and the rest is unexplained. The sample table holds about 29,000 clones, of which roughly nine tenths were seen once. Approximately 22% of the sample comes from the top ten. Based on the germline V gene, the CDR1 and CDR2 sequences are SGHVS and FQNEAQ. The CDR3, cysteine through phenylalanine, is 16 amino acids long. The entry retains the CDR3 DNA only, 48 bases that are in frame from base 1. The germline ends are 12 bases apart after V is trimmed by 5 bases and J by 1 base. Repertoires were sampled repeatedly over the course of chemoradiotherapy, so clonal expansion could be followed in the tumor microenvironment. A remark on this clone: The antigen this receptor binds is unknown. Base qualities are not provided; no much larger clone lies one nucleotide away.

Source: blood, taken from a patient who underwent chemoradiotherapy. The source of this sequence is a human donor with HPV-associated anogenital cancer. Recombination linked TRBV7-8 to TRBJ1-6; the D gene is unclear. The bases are TGTGCCAGCAGCCCCCGTGCTGCATCCTATAATTCACCCCTCCACTTT. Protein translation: CASSPRAASYNSPLHF.